This passage covers 14 T cell receptor beta chains from one sample sequenced in a study of blood T cell repertoires in COVID-19. Method: immunoSEQ multiplex PCR; TCRdb's copy keeps in-frame clones and lacks some. In the table there are approximately 130,000 clones, approximately 85% of which are singletons. The sample comprised peripheral blood. The receptors stem from a human donor in a cohort sampled during active COVID-19.

The J gene is TRBJ1-6, the V gene TRBV6-5; 8 bases are shared with TRBD1. Germline CDR1 is MNHEY and CDR2 is SVGAGI. This CDR3 is built from 15 residues. V shed 6 bases, J shed 2 bases, and the junction held 3 bases outside the gene matches. The CDR3 loop reads CASSMDRAYNSPLHF. In DNA, the CDR3 is TGTGCCAGCAGCATGGACAGGGCCTATAATTCACCCCTCCACTTT.

The V gene is TRBV7-8, the J gene TRBJ2-1, with D tentatively TRBD1 (6 bases). The germline gives CDR1 SGHVS, CDR2 FQNEAQ. V lost 1 base, J lost 5 bases, and 18 bases lay in between. There are 17 residues in the CDR3. The CDR3 loop reads CASSLELSQGWNNEQFF. Written as DNA, the CDR3 is TGTGCCAGCAGCTTAGAATTATCGCAGGGGTGGAACAATGAGCAGTTCTTC.

This clone appeared many times. The chain links TRBV27 to TRBJ1-1; 8 nucleotides line up with TRBD1. Unmatched junction bases numbered 5, after V lost 0 bases and J lost 5 bases. In germline, CDR1 is MNHEY, CDR2 SMNVEV (reference sequence). This CDR3 is 15 amino acids long. This CDR3 reads CASSLSQGARTEAFF. The DNA for the CDR3 is TGTGCCAGCAGTTTATCGCAGGGGGCGCGAACTGAAGCTTTCTTT.

The chain joins TRBV7-9 to TRBJ2-7; D is possibly TRBD2 (6 bases). Deletions cut 6 bases from V and 1 base from J, with 10 bases between. Germline-derived CDR1 and CDR2 are SEHNR and FQNEAQ (reference sequence). There are 13 residues in the CDR3. The CDR3 loop is CASSPSVSYEQYV. DNA for the CDR3: TGTGCCAGCAGTCCTAGCGTATCCTACGAGCAGTACGTC.

The chain uses TRBV4-3 and TRBJ2-3; TRBD2 is a possible D gene (5 bases). This CDR3 spans 14 amino acids. V dropped 4 bases and J dropped 2 bases, with 10 bases sitting between them. The germline CDR1 and CDR2 sequences are LGHNA and YSLEER. The CDR3 loop reads CASSRGGYTDTQYF. DNA for the CDR3: TGCGCCAGCAGCCGAGGCGGGTACACAGATACGCAGTATTTT.

This clone has a handful of counts. The chain employs TRBV4-3 and TRBJ2-2; D gene ambiguous. CDR1 and CDR2 from the germline V gene are LGHNA and YSLEER. The CDR3 extends over 15 amino acids. Trimming removed 0 bases at V and 3 bases at J, with 8 bases between. CDR3 residues: CASSQDQIHTGELFF. In DNA, the CDR3 is TGCGCCAGCAGCCAAGATCAGATTCACACCGGGGAGCTGTTTTTT.

This clone was seen only a few times. The V call is TRBV19, the J call TRBJ1-1; D might be TRBD1 (5 bases). This CDR3 is built from 12 residues. Trimming left V 2 bases short and J 9 bases short, with 10 bases between. The V gene's germline CDR1 is LNHDA and CDR2 SQIVND (reference sequence). The CDR3 nucleotides read TGTGCCAGTAGTATAAGGGGAGGGAAAGCTTTCTTT. Its translation is CASSIRGGKAFF.

J is TRBJ2-3 and V is TRBV2, with 8 bases matching TRBD2. This CDR3 is built from 16 residues. Germline trimming cut 2 bases from V and 5 bases from J; bases unmatched to any gene: 9. Germline V lookup: CDR1 SNHLY, CDR2 FYNNEI. This chain's CDR3 is CASSELRGLAGDTQYF. The CDR3 DNA is TGTGCCAGCAGTGAATTACGAGGACTAGCTGGAGATACGCAGTATTTT.

CDR3 sequence (DNA): TGTGCCAGCAGCACCACCAGCGGGGGCTCCTACGAGCAGTACTTC. Protein product: CASSTTSGGSYEQYF. This chain uses TRBV13 with TRBJ2-7, with 8 bases fitting TRBD2. This CDR3 has 15 amino acids. V gave up 5 bases and J gave up 0 bases; unmatched junction bases: 6. CDR1 is PRHDT and CDR2 is FYEKMQ in the germline V gene (reference sequence).

This chain links TRBV5-1 with TRBJ2-1; D uncertain. Germline CDR1 is SGHRS and CDR2 is YFSETQ. V shed 0 bases and J shed 9 bases, with 10 bases lying between them. This CDR3 has 13 amino acids. The CDR3 region has the DNA TGCGCCAGCAGCTTGGCCTCCTCGGGTGAGCAGTTCTTC. This sequence encodes CASSLASSGEQFF.

The chain combines TRBV5-5 with TRBJ1-1; 10 nucleotides align to TRBD1. The CDR3 contains 15 residues. Germline values: CDR1 SGHKS, CDR2 YYEKEE (reference sequence). With 4 bases clipped from V and 7 bases from J, the junction kept 10 bases outside the gene matches. The DNA for the CDR3 is TGTGCCAGCAGCCGATCCGGGACAGGGGACTTTGAAGCTTTCTTT. Its translation: CASSRSGTGDFEAFF.

This chain joins TRBV19 and TRBJ1-6; 7 bases agree with TRBD1. Germline lookup yields CDR1 LNHDA and CDR2 SQIVND (reference sequence). The CDR3 has 14 residues. Unmatched junction bases numbered 9, after V lost 6 bases and J lost 10 bases. The CDR3 sequence: CASSPDRVSSPLHF. The CDR3 coding sequence is TGTGCCAGTAGCCCCGACAGGGTATCGTCACCCCTCCACTTT.

The CDR3 bases are TGTGCCAGCAGTACAAACAAGAACACTGAAGCTTTCTTT. It specifies CASSTNKNTEAFF. The genes are TRBV6-5 and TRBJ1-1, with D unclear. Germline V gene data show CDR1 as MNHEY and CDR2 as SVGAGI. This CDR3 is built from 13 residues. Trimming took 5 bases from V and 1 from J, leaving 8 bases between them.

The chain carries TRBV3-1 (or the pseudogene TRBV3-2) and TRBJ1-1; D ambiguous. V lost 3 bases to trimming and J lost 13 bases, with 15 bases between them. Germline V CDR1 and CDR2: LGHDT, YNNKEL (reference sequence). The CDR3 length is 12 residues. CDR3 loop: CASSHVAPSLFF. CDR3 bases: TGTGCCAGCAGCCATGTGGCCCCCTCGCTTTTCTTT.